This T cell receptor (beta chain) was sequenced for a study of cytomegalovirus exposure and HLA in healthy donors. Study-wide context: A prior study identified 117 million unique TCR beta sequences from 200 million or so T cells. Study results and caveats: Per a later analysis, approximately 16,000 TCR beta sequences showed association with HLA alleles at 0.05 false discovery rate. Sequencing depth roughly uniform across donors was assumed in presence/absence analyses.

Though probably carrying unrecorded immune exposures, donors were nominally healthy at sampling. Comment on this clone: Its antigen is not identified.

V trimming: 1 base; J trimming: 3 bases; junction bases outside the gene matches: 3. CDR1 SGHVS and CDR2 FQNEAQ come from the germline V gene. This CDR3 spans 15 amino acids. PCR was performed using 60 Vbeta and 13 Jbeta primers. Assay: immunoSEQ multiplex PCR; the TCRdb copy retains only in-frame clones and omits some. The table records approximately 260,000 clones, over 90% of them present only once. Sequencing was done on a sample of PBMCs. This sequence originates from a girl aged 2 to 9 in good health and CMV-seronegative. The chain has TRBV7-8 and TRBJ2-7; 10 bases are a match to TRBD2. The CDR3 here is CASSLGASGSYEQYF. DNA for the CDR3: TGTGCCAGCAGCTTAGGGGCTAGCGGGAGCTACGAGCAGTACTTC.